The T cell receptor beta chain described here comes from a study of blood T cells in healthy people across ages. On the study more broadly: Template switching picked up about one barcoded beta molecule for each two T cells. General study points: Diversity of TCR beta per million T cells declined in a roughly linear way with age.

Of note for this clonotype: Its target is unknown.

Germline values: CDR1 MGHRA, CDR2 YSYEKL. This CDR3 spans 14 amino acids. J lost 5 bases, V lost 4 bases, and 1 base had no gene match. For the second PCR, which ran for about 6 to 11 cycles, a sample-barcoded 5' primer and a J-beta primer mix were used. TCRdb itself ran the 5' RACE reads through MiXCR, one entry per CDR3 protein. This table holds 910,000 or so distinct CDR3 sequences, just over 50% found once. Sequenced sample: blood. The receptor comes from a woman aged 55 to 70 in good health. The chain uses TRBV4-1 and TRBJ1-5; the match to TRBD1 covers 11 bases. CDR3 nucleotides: TGCGCCAGCAGCCCGGACAGGGGGCATCAGCCCCAGCATTTT. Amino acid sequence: CASSPDRGHQPQHF.